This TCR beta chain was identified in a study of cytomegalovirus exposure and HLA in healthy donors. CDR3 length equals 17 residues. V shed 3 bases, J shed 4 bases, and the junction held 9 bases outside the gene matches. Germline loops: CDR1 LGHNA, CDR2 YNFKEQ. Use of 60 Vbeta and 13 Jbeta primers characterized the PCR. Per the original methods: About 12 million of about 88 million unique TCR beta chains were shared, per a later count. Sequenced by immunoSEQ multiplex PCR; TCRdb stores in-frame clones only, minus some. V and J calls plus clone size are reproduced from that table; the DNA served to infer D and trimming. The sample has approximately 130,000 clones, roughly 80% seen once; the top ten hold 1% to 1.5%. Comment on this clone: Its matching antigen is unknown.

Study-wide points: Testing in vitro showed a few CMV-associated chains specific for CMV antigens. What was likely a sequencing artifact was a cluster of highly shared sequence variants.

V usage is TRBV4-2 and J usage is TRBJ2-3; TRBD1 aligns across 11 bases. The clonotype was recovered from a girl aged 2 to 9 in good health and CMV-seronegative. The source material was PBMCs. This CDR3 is CASSHLSGTGGSDTQYF. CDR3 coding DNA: TGTGCCAGCAGCCACCTCTCCGGGACAGGGGGTTCAGATACGCAGTATTTT.